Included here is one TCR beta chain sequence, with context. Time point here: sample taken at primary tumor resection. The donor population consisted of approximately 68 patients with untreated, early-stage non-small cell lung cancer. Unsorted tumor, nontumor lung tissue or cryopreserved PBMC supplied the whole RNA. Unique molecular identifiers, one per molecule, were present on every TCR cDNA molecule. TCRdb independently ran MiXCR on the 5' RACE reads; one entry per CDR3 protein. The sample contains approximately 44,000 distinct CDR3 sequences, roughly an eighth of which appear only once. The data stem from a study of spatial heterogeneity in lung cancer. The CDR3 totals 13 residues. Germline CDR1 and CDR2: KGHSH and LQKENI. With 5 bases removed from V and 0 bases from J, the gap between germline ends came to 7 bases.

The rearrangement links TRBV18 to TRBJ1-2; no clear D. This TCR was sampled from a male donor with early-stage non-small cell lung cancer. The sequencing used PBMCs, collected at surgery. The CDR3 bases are TGTGCCAGCTCAGAAGGAGCTAACTATGGCTACACCTTC. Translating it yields CASSEGANYGYTF.